Listed below are T cell receptor beta chains from one sample, sequenced in a study of cytomegalovirus exposure and HLA in healthy donors. Sequencing was performed with immunoSEQ multiplex PCR; in TCRdb, only in-frame clones are kept and a portion is missing. Of about 98,000 clones listed, roughly two thirds are singletons. Sample: PBMCs. The receptors here all came from a man aged 45-60 years in good health and CMV-seronegative. Both conserved end residues are part of each CDR3. Fields, in order: D gene, clone size, V gene, J gene, CDR3 DNA, CDR3 protein. A D gene is named only where the DNA matches it firmly. The size of a clone is reported for some rows only, either as once, few or many, or as a class for expanded clones.

>.|.|TRBV4-1|TRBJ1-5
TGCGCCAGCAGCCGATTACAGGGAGGGAATCAGCCCCAGCATTTT
CASSRLQGGNQPQHF
>.|.|TRBV4-3|TRBJ2-7
TGCGCCAGCAGCCAAGATCAGAGAGGGTCCTACGAGCAGTACTTC
CASSQDQRGSYEQYF
>TRBD2|.|TRBV5-6|TRBJ2-7
TGTGCCAGCAGCTCCCCCGGGGGTAGCGGGACATCCTACGAGCAGTACTTC
CASSSPGGSGTSYEQYF
>.|once|TRBV5-8|TRBJ2-3
TGTGCCAGCAGGCCGCGAAGCACAGATACGCAGTATTTT
CASRPRSTDTQYF
>TRBD2|.|TRBV7-2|TRBJ2-7
TGTGCCAGCAGCCCGGGGACTAGGTATTACGAGCAGTACTTC
CASSPGTRYYEQYF
>TRBD1|once|TRBV6-1|TRBJ1-1
TGTGCCAGCAGTGAAAGGAGACAGGGCGGGACTGAAGCTTTCTTT
CASSERRQGGTEAFF
>.|.|TRBV27|TRBJ1-4
TGTGCCAGCAGTTTATCGTCCGGAACTAATGAAAAACTGTTTTTT
CASSLSSGTNEKLFF
>.|few|TRBV6-1|TRBJ2-7
TGTGCCAGCAGGCCGGGTCCGGGCCACCAGGGCGAGCAGTACTTC
CASRPGPGHQGEQYF
>TRBD1|.|TRBV18|TRBJ1-4
TGTGCCAGCTCACGCCGGGACAGGGGGTTTGGGAGCGATGAAAAACTGTTTTTT
CASSRRDRGFGSDEKLFF
>.|.|TRBV12-5|TRBJ2-2
TGTGCTAGTGGTTTGGTAGACTCGGCCGGGGAGCTGTTTTTT
CASGLVDSAGELFF
>.|.|TRBV28|TRBJ1-1
TGTGCCAGCAGATCTTGGGCTACAGCCTCAATGAACACTGAAGCTTTCTTT
CASRSWATASMNTEAFF
>.|.|TRBV10-3|TRBJ1-1
TGTGCCATCAGTGAGTCAGGGGAGAACACTGAAGCTTTCTTT
CAISESGENTEAFF
>.|once|TRBV7-9|TRBJ1-6
TGTGCCAGCAGCCAGGGTAGCTCCTATAATTCACCCCTCCACTTT
CASSQGSSYNSPLHF
>TRBD1|.|TRBV18|TRBJ1-2
TGTGCCAGCTCACCGGAACGGACAGGGAACTATGGCTACACCTTC
CASSPERTGNYGYTF
>.|.|TRBV5-1|TRBJ2-3
TGCGCCAGCACCAAGGACTCGCGGGTCACAGATACGCAGTATTTT
CASTKDSRVTDTQYF
>TRBD2|.|TRBV6-1|TRBJ2-5
TGTGCCAGCAGTGAAGTAGGCGGGGGGGCCAAGAAGACCCAGTACTTC
CASSEVGGGAKKTQYF
>TRBD1|.|TRBV27|TRBJ1-2
TGTGCCAGCAGATGGAGGACAGGTCGGAACTATGGCTACACCTTC
CASRWRTGRNYGYTF
>.|few|TRBV19|TRBJ2-4
TGTGCCAGTCTGGGGGGAAACATTCAGTACTTC
CASLGGNIQYF
>TRBD2|few|TRBV27|TRBJ2-1
TGTGCCAGCAGTTGGCTAGCGGGGGGGTACAATGAGCAGTTCTTC
CASSWLAGGYNEQFF
>.|.|TRBV18|TRBJ2-7
TGTGCCAGCTCGCCGACAGGACCCTACGAGCAGTACTTC
CASSPTGPYEQYF
>.|.|TRBV6-1|TRBJ1-5
TGTGCCAGCAGTGAGGTTTTCGGGGGCAATCAGCCCCAGCATTTT
CASSEVFGGNQPQHF
>.|.|TRBV6-5|TRBJ1-5
TGTGCCAGCAGTTACTCGAGGGCGGGGGGGCAATGGCCCCAGCATTTT
CASSYSRAGGQWPQHF
>TRBD1|.|TRBV25-1|TRBJ2-7
TGTGCCAGCAGTAAGGTAGGGGGCGGTTCCTACGAGCAGTACTTC
CASSKVGGGSYEQYF
>TRBD1|few|TRBV27|TRBJ1-4
TGTGCCAGCACACGGACAGGGAGAAATAATGAAAAACTGTTTTTT
CASTRTGRNNEKLFF
>.|.|TRBV7-9|TRBJ2-7
TGTGCCAGCAGCTTAGGGGCCAACCACGAGCAGTACTTC
CASSLGANHEQYF
>.|.|TRBV5-1|TRBJ2-2
TGCGCCAGCAGCCCTGTCGAGGGCCGGGCCACCGGGGAGCTGTTTTTT
CASSPVEGRATGELFF
>.|.|TRBV5-1|TRBJ2-7
TGCGCCAGCAGCTTGAATGGGGGCAGCTCCTACGAGCAGTACTTC
CASSLNGGSSYEQYF
>TRBD2|.|TRBV5-4|TRBJ2-1
TGTGCCAGCAGCTTAAGAGATAGCGGGGCCTACAATGAGCAGTTCTTC
CASSLRDSGAYNEQFF
>TRBD2|.|TRBV4-3|TRBJ2-7
TGCGCCAGCAGCCAAGAATCAGCGGGGGGGCAGGAGCAGTACTTC
CASSQESAGGQEQYF
>.|few|TRBV9|TRBJ1-1
TGTGCCAGCAGCGGCGGGGGTCTCGGGAACACTGAAGCTTTCTTT
CASSGGGLGNTEAFF
>.|.|TRBV6-4|TRBJ1-2
TGTGCCAGCAGGGACAGCTCTAACTATGGCTACACCTTC
CASRDSSNYGYTF
>.|few|TRBV27|TRBJ2-6
TGTGCCAGCAGTTTATCTGCAGGGGTCGGGGCCAACGTCCTGACTTTC
CASSLSAGVGANVLTF